Sequencing of this T cell receptor (beta chain) was carried out in a study of T cells in localized non-small cell lung cancer. Study-level findings and limits: Uninvolved adjacent lung had higher T cell clonality than tumor and all other tissues. Adjacent lung held a median 57 of the top 100 tumor clones. Heterogeneity cannot be ruled out, as sequencing used one tumor region only. Elevated blood T cell density was associated with longer overall survival.

Produced via immunoSEQ multiplex PCR; TCRdb's table is partial and in-frame only. The sample holds some 4,600 clones, around 30% seen once. This clone turned up a few times. Its antigen is currently unknown. This CDR3 spans 15 amino acids. The V gene lost 4 bases and the J gene lost 3 bases, with 17 bases spanning the gap. Germline V gene lookup returns CDR1 SGDLS and CDR2 YYNGEE. J is TRBJ2-7 and V is TRBV9, with D maybe TRBD2 (5 bases). The clonotype originates from a male donor at least 60 years old with stage I lung adenocarcinoma. The sequenced sample was lung tumor tissue, obtained before any cancer treatment. The chain's CDR3 is CASSPRETHVYEQYF. CDR3 sequence (DNA): TGTGCCAGCAGCCCGAGGGAGACCCACGTCTACGAGCAGTACTTC.